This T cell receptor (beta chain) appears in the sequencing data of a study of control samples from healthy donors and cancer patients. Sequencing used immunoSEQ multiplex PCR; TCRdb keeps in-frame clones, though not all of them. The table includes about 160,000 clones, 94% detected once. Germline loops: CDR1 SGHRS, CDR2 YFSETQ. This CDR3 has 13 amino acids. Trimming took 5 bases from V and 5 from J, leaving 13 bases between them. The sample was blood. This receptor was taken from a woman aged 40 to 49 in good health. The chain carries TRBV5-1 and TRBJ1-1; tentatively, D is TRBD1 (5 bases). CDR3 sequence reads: CASRLFGGTEAFF. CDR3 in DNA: TGCGCCAGCAGGTTGTTTGGGGGGACTGAAGCTTTCTTT.